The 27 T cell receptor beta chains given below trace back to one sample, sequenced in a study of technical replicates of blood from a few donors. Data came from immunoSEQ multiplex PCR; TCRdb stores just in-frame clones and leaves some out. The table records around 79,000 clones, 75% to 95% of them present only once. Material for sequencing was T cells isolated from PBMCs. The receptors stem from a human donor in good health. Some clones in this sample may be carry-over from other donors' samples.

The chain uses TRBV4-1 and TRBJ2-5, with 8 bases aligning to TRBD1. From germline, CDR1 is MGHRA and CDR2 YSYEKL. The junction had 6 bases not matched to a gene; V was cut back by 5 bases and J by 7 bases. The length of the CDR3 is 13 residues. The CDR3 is CASSGRGLGTQYF. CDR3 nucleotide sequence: TGCGCCAGCAGCGGCAGGGGGCTAGGGACCCAGTACTTC.

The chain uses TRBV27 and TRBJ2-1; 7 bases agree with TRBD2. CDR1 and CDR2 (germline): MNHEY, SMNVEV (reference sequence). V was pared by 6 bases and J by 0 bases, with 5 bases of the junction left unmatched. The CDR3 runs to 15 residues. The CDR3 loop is CASRRGGSSYNEQFF. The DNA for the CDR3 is TGTGCCAGCAGACGGGGAGGGAGCTCCTACAATGAGCAGTTCTTC.

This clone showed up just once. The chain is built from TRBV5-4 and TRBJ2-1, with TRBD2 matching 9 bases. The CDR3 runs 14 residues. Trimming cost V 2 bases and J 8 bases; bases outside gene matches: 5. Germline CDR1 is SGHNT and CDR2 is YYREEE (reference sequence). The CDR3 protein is CASSFVREGDEQFF. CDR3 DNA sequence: TGTGCCAGCAGCTTTGTGCGGGAGGGAGATGAGCAGTTCTTC. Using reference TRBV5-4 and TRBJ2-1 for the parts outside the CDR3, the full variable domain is ETGVTQSPTHLIKTRGQQVTLRCSSQSGHNTVSWYQQALGQGPQFIFQYYREEENGRGNFPPRFSGLQFPNYSSELNVNALELDDSALYLCASSFVREGDEQFFGPGTRLTVL.

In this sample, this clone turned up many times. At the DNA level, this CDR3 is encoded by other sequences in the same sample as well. CDR3 sequence: CASSVGGRNTEAFF. CDR3 sequence (DNA): TGTGCCAGCAGCGTCGGGGGGAGGAACACTGAAGCTTTCTTT. The chain joins TRBV9 to TRBJ1-1; D possibly corresponds to TRBD1 (5 bases). Germline V gives CDR1 SGDLS, CDR2 YYNGEE. Trimming removed 2 bases from V and 1 base from J, with 9 bases in between. This CDR3 comprises 14 residues.

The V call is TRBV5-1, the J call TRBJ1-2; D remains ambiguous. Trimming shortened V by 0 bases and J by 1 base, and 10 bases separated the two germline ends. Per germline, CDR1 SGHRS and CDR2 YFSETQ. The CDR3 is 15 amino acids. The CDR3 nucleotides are TGCGCCAGCAGCTTGGGAGGCTCTTATAACTATGGCTACACCTTC. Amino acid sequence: CASSLGGSYNYGYTF.

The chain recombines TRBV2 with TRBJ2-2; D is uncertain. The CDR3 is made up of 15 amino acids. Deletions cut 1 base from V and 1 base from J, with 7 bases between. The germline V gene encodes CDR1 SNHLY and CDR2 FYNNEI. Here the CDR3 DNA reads TGTGCCAGCAGTGAAGAGAGTTGGAACACCGGGGAGCTGTTTTTT. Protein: CASSEESWNTGELFF.

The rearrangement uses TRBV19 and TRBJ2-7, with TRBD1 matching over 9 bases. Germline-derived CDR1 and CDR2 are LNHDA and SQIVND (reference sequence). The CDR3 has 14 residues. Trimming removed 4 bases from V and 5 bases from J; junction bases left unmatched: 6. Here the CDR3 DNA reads TGTGCCAGTAGTAACGGACAGGGGATGAACGAGCAGTACTTC. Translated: CASSNGQGMNEQYF.

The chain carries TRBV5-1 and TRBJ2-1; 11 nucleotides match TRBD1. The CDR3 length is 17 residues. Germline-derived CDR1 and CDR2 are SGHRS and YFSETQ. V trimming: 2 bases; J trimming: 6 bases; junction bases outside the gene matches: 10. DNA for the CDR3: TGCGCCAGCAGCTTAGGCCTGGGACAGGGGGTACTCAATGAGCAGTTCTTC. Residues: CASSLGLGQGVLNEQFF.

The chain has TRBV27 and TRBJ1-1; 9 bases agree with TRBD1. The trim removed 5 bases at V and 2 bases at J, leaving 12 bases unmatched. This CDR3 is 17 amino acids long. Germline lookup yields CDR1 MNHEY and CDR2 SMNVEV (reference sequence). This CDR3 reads CASSTPQGALDNTEAFF. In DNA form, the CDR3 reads TGTGCCAGCAGTACCCCACAGGGGGCATTGGACAACACTGAAGCTTTCTTT.

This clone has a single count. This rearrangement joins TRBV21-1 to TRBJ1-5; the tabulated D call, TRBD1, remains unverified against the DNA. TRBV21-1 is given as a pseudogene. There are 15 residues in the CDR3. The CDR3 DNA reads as TGTGCCAGCAGCAGTACAGGGGGGAGCAATCAGCCCCAGCATTTT. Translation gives CASSSTGGSNQPQHF.

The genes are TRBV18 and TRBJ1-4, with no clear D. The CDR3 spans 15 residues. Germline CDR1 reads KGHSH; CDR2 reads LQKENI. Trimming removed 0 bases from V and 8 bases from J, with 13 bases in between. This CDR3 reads CASSPPEGGSEKLFF. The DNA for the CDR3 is TGTGCCAGCTCACCACCGGAGGGAGGAAGCGAAAAACTGTTTTTT.

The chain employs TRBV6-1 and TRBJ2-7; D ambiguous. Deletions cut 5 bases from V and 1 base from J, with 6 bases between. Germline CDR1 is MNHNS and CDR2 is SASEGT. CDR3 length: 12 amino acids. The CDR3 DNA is TGTGCCAGCAGTTATGAGTCCTACGAGCAGTACTTC. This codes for CASSYESYEQYF.

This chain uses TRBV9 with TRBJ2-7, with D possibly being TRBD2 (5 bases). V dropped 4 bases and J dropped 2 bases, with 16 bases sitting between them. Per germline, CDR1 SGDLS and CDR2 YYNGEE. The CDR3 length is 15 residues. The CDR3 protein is CASSPQPGKAYEQYF. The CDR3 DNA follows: TGTGCCAGCAGCCCTCAGCCCGGGAAGGCCTACGAGCAGTACTTC.

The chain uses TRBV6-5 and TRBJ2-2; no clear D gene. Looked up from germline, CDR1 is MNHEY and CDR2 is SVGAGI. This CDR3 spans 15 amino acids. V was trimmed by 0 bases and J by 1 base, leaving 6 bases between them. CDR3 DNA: TGTGCCAGCAGTTACTCGCAGGAGAACACCGGGGAGCTGTTTTTT. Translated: CASSYSQENTGELFF.

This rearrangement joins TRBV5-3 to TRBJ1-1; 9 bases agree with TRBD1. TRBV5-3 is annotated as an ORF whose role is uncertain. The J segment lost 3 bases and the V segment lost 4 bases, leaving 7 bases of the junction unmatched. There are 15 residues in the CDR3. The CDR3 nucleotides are TGTGCCAGAAGCAACTCCCGGGACAGGGACACTGAAGCTTTCTTT. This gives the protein CARSNSRDRDTEAFF.

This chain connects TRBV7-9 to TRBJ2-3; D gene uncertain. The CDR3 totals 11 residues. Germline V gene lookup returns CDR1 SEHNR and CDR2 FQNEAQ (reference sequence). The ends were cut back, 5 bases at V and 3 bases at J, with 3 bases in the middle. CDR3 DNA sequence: TGTGCCAGCAGCCCAACAGATACGCAGTATTTT. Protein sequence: CASSPTDTQYF.

In nucleotides, the CDR3 is TGTGCCAGCAGCCATTGGGGTACAGGGGGCTTTGTTACGAAGCGAGCTTTCTTT. Amino acid sequence: CASSHWGTGGFVTKRAFF. This chain links TRBV5-5 with TRBJ1-1; the match to TRBD1 covers 9 bases. With V trimmed by 4 bases and J by 10 bases, 23 bases remained unmatched. Looked up from germline, CDR1 is SGHKS and CDR2 is YYEKEE (reference sequence). The CDR3 spans 18 residues.

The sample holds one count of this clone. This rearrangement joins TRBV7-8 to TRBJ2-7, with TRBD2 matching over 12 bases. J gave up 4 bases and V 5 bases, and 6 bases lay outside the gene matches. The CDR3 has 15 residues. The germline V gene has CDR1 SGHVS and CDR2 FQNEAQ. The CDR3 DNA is TGTGCCAGCAGCCCAGGACTAGCGGGGATTTACGAGCAGTACTTC. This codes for CASSPGLAGIYEQYF.

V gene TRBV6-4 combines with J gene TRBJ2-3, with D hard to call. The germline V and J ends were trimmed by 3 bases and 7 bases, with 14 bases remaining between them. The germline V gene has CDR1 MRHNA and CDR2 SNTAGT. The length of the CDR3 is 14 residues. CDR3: CASSESVRVNTQYF. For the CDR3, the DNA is TGTGCCAGCAGTGAATCGGTGAGAGTAAATACGCAGTATTTT.

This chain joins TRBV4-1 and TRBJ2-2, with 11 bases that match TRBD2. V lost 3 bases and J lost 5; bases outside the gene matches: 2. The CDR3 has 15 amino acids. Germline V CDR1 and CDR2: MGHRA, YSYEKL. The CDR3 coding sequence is TGCGCCAGCAGCCACCTAGCGGGAGGAACCGGGGAGCTGTTTTTT. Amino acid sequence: CASSHLAGGTGELFF.

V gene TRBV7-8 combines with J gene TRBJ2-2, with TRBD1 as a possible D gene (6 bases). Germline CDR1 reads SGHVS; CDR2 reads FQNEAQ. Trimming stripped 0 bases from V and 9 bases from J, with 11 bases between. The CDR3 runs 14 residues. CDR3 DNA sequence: TGTGCCAGCAGCTTAGCGACAGGCGGGTGGGAGCTGTTTTTT. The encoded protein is CASSLATGGWELFF.

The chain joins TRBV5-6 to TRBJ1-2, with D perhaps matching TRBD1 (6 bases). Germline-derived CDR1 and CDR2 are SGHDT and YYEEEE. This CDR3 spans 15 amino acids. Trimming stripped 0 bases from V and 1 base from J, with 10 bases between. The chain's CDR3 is CASSLVKGGNYGYTF. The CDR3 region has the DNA TGTGCCAGCAGCTTGGTCAAAGGGGGTAACTATGGCTACACCTTC.

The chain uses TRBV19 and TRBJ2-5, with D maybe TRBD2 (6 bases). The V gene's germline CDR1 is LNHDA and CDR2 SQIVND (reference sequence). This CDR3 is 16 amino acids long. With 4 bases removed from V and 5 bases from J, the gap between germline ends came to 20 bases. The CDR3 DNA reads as TGTGCCAGTAGTACCCGGGCCATAGGTGGAGGGGAGACCCAGTACTTC. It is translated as CASSTRAIGGGETQYF.

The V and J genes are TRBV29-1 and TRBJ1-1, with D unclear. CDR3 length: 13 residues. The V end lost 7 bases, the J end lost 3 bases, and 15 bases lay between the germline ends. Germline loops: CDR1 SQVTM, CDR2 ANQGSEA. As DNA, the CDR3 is TGCAGCGCGTCGCGGGGAGTGGACACTGAAGCTTTCTTT. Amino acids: CSASRGVDTEAFF.

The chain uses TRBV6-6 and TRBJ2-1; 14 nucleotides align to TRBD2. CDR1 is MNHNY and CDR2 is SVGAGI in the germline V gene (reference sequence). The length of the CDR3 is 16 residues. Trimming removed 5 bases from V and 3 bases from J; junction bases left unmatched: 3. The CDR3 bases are TGTGCCAGCAGTACCGGGACTAGCGGGAGCTACAATGAGCAGTTCTTC. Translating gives CASSTGTSGSYNEQFF.

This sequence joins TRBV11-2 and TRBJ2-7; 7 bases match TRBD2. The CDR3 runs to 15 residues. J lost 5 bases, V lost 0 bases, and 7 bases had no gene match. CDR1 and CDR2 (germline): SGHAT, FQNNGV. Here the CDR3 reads CASSLDSRGINEQYF. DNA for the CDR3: TGTGCCAGCAGCTTAGATTCGCGGGGGATCAACGAGCAGTACTTC.

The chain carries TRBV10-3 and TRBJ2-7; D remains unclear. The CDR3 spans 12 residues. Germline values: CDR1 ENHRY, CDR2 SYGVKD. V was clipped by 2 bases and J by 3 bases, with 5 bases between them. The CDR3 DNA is TGTGCCATCAGTGAGACTCACTACGAGCAGTACTTC. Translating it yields CAISETHYEQYF.